The rows below give T cell receptor beta chains drawn from one sample of a study of metastatic and nonmetastatic thyroid tumors. With MiXCR, TCRdb called clones anew from the PCR reads. The sample yields some 36,000 clones, 17% seen once. Sequenced sample: blood. All receptors derive from a male donor with papillary thyroid cancer or a benign thyroid nodule (not recorded which). Some clones in this sample may be carry-over from other donors' samples. Both conserved end residues are part of each CDR3. D genes are given only for firm matches. Clone size is stated in some rows and not others, as once, few, many or a class when expanded.

V gene	D gene	J gene	clone size	CDR3 protein	CDR3 DNA
TRBV6-2/TRBV6-3	NA	TRBJ1-5	many	CASSQGQPQHF	TGTGCCAGCAGTCAAGGACAGCCCCAGCATTTT
TRBV29-1	TRBD1	TRBJ2-5	many	CSVGQGETQYF	TGCAGCGTTGGACAGGGAGAGACCCAGTACTTC
TRBV24-1	TRBD1	TRBJ2-7	once	CATSDGGTGPEQYF	TGTGCCACCAGTGATGGCGGGACAGGGCCCGAGCAGTACTTC
TRBV20-1	NA	TRBJ2-5	NA	CSAGWTVQETQYF	TGCAGTGCTGGTTGGACAGTTCAAGAGACCCAGTACTTC
TRBV28	NA	TRBJ1-2	NA	CASSHRGDGYTF	TGTGCCAGCAGCCATAGGGGAGATGGCTACACCTTC
TRBV20-1	TRBD1	TRBJ2-3	NA	CSASYRQGADTQYF	TGCAGTGCTAGTTACCGACAGGGGGCAGATACGCAGTATTTT
TRBV20-1	NA	TRBJ1-3	NA	CSAIYQGAGNTIYF	TGCAGTGCTATATATCAGGGAGCTGGAAACACCATATATTTT
TRBV7-8	NA	TRBJ2-2	NA	CASSPTTGELFF	TGTGCCAGCAGCCCGACTACCGGGGAGCTGTTTTTT
TRBV11-2	NA	TRBJ1-1	many	CASSPGMGPLDEAFF	TGTGCCAGCAGCCCGGGGATGGGGCCCTTAGATGAAGCTTTCTTT
TRBV25-1	NA	TRBJ2-5	many	CASSGLGGDETQYF	TGTGCCAGCAGTGGGCTGGGGGGAGATGAGACCCAGTACTTC
TRBV6-4	TRBD2	TRBJ2-3	medium-sized	CASSDRAGGSDTQYF	TGTGCCAGCAGTGACAGGGCGGGAGGGTCCGATACGCAGTATTTT
TRBV5-1	NA	TRBJ2-1	many	CASSPGWGVTYNEQFF	TGCGCCAGCAGCCCGGGGTGGGGTGTGACGTACAATGAGCAGTTCTTC
TRBV28	NA	TRBJ2-7	few	CASSWDSYEQYF	TGTGCCAGCAGTTGGGACTCCTACGAGCAGTACTTC
TRBV6-1	NA	TRBJ2-7	medium-sized	CASSYSGSYEQYF	TGTGCCAGCAGCTATAGCGGCTCCTACGAGCAGTACTTC
TRBV12-3/TRBV12-4	TRBD2	TRBJ2-1	many	CASSSPSGYNEQFF	TGTGCCAGCAGTTCCCCTAGCGGTTACAATGAGCAGTTCTTC
TRBV5-1	NA	TRBJ2-7	many	CASSVSGTYDEQYF	TGCGCCAGCAGCGTATCGGGGACGTACGACGAGCAGTACTTC
TRBV3-1	TRBD1	TRBJ2-1	many	CASSPQGAEQFF	TGTGCCAGCAGCCCCCAGGGGGCTGAGCAGTTCTTC
TRBV20-1	NA	TRBJ2-7	NA	CSSRGLGLYEHYF	TGCAGTTCTAGAGGACTCGGCCTCTACGAGCATTACTTC
TRBV18	NA	TRBJ2-5	many	CASSPPYQETQYF	TGTGCCAGCTCACCACCATATCAAGAGACCCAGTACTTC
TRBV20-1	TRBD2	TRBJ2-7	many	CSARDPGLAGGPPYEQYF	TGCAGTGCTAGAGACCCGGGACTAGCGGGAGGGCCGCCCTACGAGCAGTACTTC
TRBV5-5	TRBD1	TRBJ2-7	many	CASSLALGQGPYEQYF	TGTGCCAGCAGCTTGGCCCTTGGACAGGGACCCTACGAGCAGTACTTC
TRBV6-1	NA	TRBJ2-3	medium-sized	CASSSVPSLVADTQYF	TGTGCCAGCAGTTCTGTGCCCTCACTAGTAGCGGATACGCAGTATTTT
TRBV3-1	TRBD1	TRBJ2-2	many	CASSPQGWAGELFF	TGTGCCAGCAGCCCACAGGGGTGGGCCGGGGAGCTGTTTTTT
TRBV3-1	NA	TRBJ1-2	many	CASSQGLGYGYTF	TGTGCCAGCAGCCAAGGCCTTGGCTATGGCTACACCTTC
TRBV27	NA	TRBJ1-5	many	CASSPGVSNQPQHF	TGTGCCAGCAGTCCAGGGGTCTCCAATCAGCCCCAGCATTTT
TRBV4-2	NA	TRBJ1-3	many	CASSSRLAESSGNTIYF	TGTGCCAGCAGTTCCCGTTTGGCGGAGAGCTCTGGAAACACCATATATTTT
TRBV28	NA	TRBJ1-5	many	CASSVDAEKDQPQHF	TGTGCCAGCAGCGTGGACGCGGAGAAGGATCAGCCCCAGCATTTT
TRBV6-1	NA	TRBJ1-2	many	CASSGRGNYGYTF	TGTGCCAGCAGTGGGCGGGGTAACTATGGCTACACCTTC
TRBV9	NA	TRBJ2-3	NA	CAISSDRTDTDTQYF	TGTGCCATCAGCTCAGACCGGACAGATACAGATACGCAGTATTTT
TRBV27	NA	TRBJ2-7	few	CASSSVDRTHEQYF	TGTGCCAGCAGTTCGGTAGACAGGACCCACGAGCAGTACTTC
TRBV5-1	TRBD1	TRBJ2-1	many	CATRQGPSNEQFF	TGCGCCACCCGACAGGGACCGAGCAATGAGCAGTTCTTC
TRBV19	TRBD2	TRBJ2-3	many	CASSRTSGDLDTQYF	TGTGCCAGTAGTAGGACTAGCGGGGATCTTGATACGCAGTATTTT
TRBV20-1	NA	TRBJ2-7	many	CSALVASGRGYEQYF	TGCAGTGCTTTGGTGGCCAGCGGGCGGGGATACGAGCAGTACTTC
TRBV5-4	NA	TRBJ2-7	many	CASSIMDSYEQYF	TGTGCCAGCAGCATTATGGACAGTTACGAGCAGTACTTC
TRBV11-2	NA	TRBJ2-3	NA	CASRDIGPAGLTDTQYF	TGTGCCAGCAGGGACATTGGCCCAGCGGGTTTAACAGATACGCAGTATTTT
TRBV19	NA	TRBJ1-1	NA	CASSIRGDRHWNTEAFF	TGTGCCAGTAGTATACGGGGGGACCGACATTGGAATACTGAAGCTTTCTTT
TRBV7-6	NA	TRBJ2-1	many	CASSPGGVGDNEQFF	TGTGCCAGCAGCCCCGGAGGCGTCGGGGACAATGAGCAGTTCTTC
TRBV11-1	TRBD1	TRBJ1-6	NA	CASSYRDRGPGLQPLHF	TGTGCCAGCAGCTACCGGGACAGGGGCCCCGGGTTACAGCCCCTCCACTTT
TRBV19	NA	TRBJ1-5	many	CASSILNQPQHF	TGTGCCAGTAGTATCCTCAATCAGCCCCAGCATTTT
TRBV6-4	NA	TRBJ2-3	many	CASSVSGTDTQYF	TGTGCCAGCAGTGTCTCCGGCACAGATACGCAGTATTTT
TRBV19	NA	TRBJ2-7	many	CASSMARWNEQYF	TGTGCCAGTAGTATGGCCCGGTGGAACGAGCAGTACTTC
TRBV29-1	NA	TRBJ2-1	few	CSVELAGGPYNEQFF	TGCAGCGTTGAACTTGCTGGAGGCCCCTACAATGAGCAGTTCTTC
TRBV19	TRBD2	TRBJ2-4	many	CASSESSGVAKNIQYF	TGTGCCAGTAGTGAGTCTAGCGGGGTAGCCAAAAACATTCAGTACTTC
TRBV12-3/TRBV12-4	NA	TRBJ1-3	few	CAITRRVVSGNTIYF	TGTGCCATCACCCGCCGGGTGGTCTCTGGAAACACCATATATTTT
TRBV20-1	TRBD1	TRBJ1-2	medium-sized	CSAQLTGDYGYTF	TGCAGTGCTCAACTGACAGGGGATTATGGCTACACCTTC
TRBV5-1	TRBD1	TRBJ2-5	NA	CASRLEPTTGLETQYF	TGCGCCAGCAGATTGGAGCCTACGACAGGGCTAGAGACCCAGTACTTC
TRBV24-1	NA	TRBJ2-1	many	CATSEGVNEQFF	TGTGCCACCAGTGAAGGGGTCAATGAGCAGTTCTTC
TRBV5-5	TRBD1	TRBJ1-4	many	CASSLGQGGWREKLFF	TGTGCCAGCAGCCTGGGACAGGGGGGTTGGAGGGAAAAACTGTTTTTT
TRBV15	NA	TRBJ2-5	few	CATSRTTEETQYF	TGTGCCACCAGCAGGACGACCGAAGAGACCCAGTACTTC
TRBV5-4	NA	TRBJ1-4	many	CANSLGQGNEKLFF	TGTGCCAACAGCTTGGGGCAGGGGAATGAAAAACTGTTTTTT
TRBV6-2/TRBV6-3	NA	TRBJ1-1	many	CASSYTETGMNTEAFF	TGTGCCAGCAGTTACACGGAGACAGGTATGAACACTGAAGCTTTCTTT
TRBV12-5	NA	TRBJ1-3	many	CASGFGTGESTIYF	TGTGCTAGTGGTTTTGGGACTGGAGAGTCCACCATATATTTT
TRBV19	TRBD1	TRBJ1-5	NA	CASSQGAYISQPQHF	TGTGCCAGTAGCCAGGGGGCCTATATCAGTCAGCCCCAGCATTTT
TRBV29-1	NA	TRBJ2-7	many	CSAVVVSGVYDEQYF	TGCAGCGCCGTAGTAGTATCCGGGGTTTATGACGAGCAGTACTTC